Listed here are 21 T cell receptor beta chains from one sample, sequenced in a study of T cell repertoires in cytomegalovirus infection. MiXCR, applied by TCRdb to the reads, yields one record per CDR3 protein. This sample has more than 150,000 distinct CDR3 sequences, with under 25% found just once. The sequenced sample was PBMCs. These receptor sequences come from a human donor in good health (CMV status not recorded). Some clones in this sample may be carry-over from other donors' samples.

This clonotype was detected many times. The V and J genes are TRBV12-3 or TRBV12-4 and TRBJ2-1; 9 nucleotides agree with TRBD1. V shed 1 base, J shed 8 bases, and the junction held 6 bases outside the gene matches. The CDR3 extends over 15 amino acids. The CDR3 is CASSLGDRARDEQFF. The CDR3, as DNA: TGTGCCAGCAGTTTAGGGGACAGGGCGAGGGATGAGCAGTTCTTC.

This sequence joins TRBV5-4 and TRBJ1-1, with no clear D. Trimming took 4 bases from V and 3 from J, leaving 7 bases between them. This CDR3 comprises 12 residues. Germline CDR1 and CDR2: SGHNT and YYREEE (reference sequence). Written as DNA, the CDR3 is TGTGCCAGCAGCCCGCCGGACACTGAAGCTTTCTTT. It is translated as CASSPPDTEAFF.

The CDR3 sequence: CASSLSGQAEETQYF. For the CDR3, the DNA is TGCGCCAGCAGCTTGTCTGGACAGGCCGAAGAGACCCAGTACTTC. This chain joins TRBV5-1 and TRBJ2-5; 7 nucleotides align to TRBD1. The CDR3 loop spans 15 amino acids. Germline V gene lookup returns CDR1 SGHRS and CDR2 YFSETQ. Trimming at V came to 1 base and at J to 3 bases, leaving 6 bases not matched to a gene. The full variable domain, rest sourced from reference TRBV5-1 and TRBJ2-5, is KAGVTQTPRYLIKTRGQQVTLSCSPISGHRSVSWYQQTPGQGLQFLFEYFSETQRNKGNFPGRFSGRQFSNSRSEMNVSTLELGDSALYLCASSLSGQAEETQYFGPGTRLLVL.

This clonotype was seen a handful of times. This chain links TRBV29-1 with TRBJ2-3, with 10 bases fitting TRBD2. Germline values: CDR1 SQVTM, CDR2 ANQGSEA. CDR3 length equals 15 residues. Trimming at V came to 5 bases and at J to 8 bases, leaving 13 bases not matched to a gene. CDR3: CSVKREGKRGGTQYF. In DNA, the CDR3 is TGCAGCGTTAAGCGGGAGGGCAAAAGAGGAGGTACGCAGTATTTT.

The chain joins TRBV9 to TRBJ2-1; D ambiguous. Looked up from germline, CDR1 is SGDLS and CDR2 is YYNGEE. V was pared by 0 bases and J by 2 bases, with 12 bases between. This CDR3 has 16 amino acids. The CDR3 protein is CASSVGIREAYNEQFF. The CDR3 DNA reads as TGTGCCAGCAGCGTAGGGATAAGGGAAGCCTACAATGAGCAGTTCTTC.

The CDR3, as DNA: TGTGCCAGCAGCTTAGAAATAGCGGGGGGGCAAGAGACCCAGTACTTC. This encodes CASSLEIAGGQETQYF. The chain couples TRBV7-2 to TRBJ2-5, with 11 bases lining up with TRBD2. The CDR3 has 16 amino acids. V lost 1 base and J lost 2; bases outside the gene matches: 3. Germline CDR1 and CDR2: SGHTA and FQGNSA.

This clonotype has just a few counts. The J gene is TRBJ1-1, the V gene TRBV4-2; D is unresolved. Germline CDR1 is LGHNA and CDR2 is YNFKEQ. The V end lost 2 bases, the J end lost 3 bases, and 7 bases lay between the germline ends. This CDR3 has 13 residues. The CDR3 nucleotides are TGTGCCAGCAGCCAACAGTGGGACACTGAAGCTTTCTTT. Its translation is CASSQQWDTEAFF.

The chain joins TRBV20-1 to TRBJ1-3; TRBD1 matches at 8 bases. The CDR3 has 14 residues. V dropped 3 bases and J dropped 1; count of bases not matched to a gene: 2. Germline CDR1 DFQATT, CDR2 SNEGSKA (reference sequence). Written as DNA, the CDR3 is TGCAGTGCTAGTGACAGGGGATCTGGAAACACCATATATTTT. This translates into CSASDRGSGNTIYF.

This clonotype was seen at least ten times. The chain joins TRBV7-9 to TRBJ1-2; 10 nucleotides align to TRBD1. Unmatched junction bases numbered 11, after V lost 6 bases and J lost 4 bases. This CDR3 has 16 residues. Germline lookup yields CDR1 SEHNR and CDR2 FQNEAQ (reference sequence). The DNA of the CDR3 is TGTGCCAGCAGGAGTACCGGGACAGGGGACAGCTATGGCTACACCTTC. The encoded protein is CASRSTGTGDSYGYTF.

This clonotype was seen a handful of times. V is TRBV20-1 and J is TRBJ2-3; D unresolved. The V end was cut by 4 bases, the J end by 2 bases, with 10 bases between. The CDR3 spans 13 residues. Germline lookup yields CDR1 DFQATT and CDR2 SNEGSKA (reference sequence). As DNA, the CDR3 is TGCAGTGCTAAGGCGGAGTCCACAGATACGCAGTATTTT. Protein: CSAKAESTDTQYF.

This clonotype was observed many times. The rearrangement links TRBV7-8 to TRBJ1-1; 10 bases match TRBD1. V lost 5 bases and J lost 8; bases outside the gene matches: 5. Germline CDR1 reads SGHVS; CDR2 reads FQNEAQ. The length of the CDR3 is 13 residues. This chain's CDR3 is CASSVRQGAEAFF. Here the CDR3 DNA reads TGTGCCAGCAGCGTGCGACAGGGGGCGGAAGCTTTCTTT. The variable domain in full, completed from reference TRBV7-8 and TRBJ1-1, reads GAGVSQSPRYKVAKRGQDVALRCDPISGHVSLFWYQQALGQGPEFLTYFQNEAQLDKSGLPSDRFFAERPEGSVSTLKIQRTQQEDSAVYLCASSVRQGAEAFFGQGTRLTVV.

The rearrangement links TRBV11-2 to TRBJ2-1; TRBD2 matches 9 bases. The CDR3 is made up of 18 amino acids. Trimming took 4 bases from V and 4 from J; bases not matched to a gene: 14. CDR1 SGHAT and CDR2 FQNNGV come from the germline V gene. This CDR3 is CASSSRWSSGGAYNEQFF. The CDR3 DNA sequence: TGTGCCAGCAGCTCCCGCTGGAGTAGCGGGGGAGCATACAATGAGCAGTTCTTC.

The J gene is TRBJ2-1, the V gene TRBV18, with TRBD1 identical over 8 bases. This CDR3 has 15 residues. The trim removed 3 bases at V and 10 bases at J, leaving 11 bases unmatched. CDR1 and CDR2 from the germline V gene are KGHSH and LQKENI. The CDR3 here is CASSPSGGLVSEQFF. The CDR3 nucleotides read TGTGCCAGCTCACCCTCAGGGGGCCTAGTATCCGAGCAGTTCTTC. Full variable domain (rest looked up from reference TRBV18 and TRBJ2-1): NAGVMQNPRHLVRRRGQEARLRCSPMKGHSHVYWYRQLPEEGLKFMVYLQKENIIDESGMPKERFSAEFPKEGPSILRIQQVVRGDSAAYFCASSPSGGLVSEQFFGPGTRLTVL.

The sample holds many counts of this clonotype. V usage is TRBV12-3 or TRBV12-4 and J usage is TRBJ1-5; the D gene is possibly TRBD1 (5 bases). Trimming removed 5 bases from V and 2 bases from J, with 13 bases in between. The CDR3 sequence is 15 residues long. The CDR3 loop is CASSPGPDGNQPQHF. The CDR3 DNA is TGTGCCAGCAGTCCGGGACCGGATGGCAATCAGCCCCAGCATTTT.

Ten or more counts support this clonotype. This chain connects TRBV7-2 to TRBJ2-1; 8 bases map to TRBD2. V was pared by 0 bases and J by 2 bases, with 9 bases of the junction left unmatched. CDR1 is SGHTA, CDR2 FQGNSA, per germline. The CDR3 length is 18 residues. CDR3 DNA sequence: TGTGCCAGCAGCTTAGCGGTAGCGGGAAGTGGGGCCTACAATGAGCAGTTCTTC. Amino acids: CASSLAVAGSGAYNEQFF.

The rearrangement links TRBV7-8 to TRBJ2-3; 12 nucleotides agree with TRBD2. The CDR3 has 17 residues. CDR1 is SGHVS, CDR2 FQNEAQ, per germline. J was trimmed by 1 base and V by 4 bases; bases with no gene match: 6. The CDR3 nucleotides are TGTGCCAGCAGCTCTCGGACTAGCGGGACTGGCACAGATACGCAGTATTTT. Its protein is CASSSRTSGTGTDTQYF.

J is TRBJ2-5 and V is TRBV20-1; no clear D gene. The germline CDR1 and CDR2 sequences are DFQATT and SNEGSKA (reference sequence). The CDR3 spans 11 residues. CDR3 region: CIANTQETQYF. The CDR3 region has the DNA TGCATTGCGAACACGCAAGAGACCCAGTACTTC.

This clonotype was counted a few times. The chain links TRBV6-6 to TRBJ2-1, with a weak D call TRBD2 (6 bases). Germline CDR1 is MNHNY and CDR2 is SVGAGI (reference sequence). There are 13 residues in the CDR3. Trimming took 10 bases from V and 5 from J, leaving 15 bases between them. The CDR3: CATLSSVDNEQFF. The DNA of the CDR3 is TGTGCCACCCTCTCTAGCGTGGACAATGAGCAGTTCTTC.

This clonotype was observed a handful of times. In nucleotides, the CDR3 is TGTGCCAGCAGCTTAGCTACTCTAGAAGCTTTCTTT. Translating gives CASSLATLEAFF. This rearrangement joins TRBV7-9 to TRBJ1-1; D is uncertain. The V end was cut by 0 bases, the J end by 8 bases, with 7 bases between. CDR3 length equals 12 residues. The germline V gene encodes CDR1 SEHNR and CDR2 FQNEAQ (reference sequence).

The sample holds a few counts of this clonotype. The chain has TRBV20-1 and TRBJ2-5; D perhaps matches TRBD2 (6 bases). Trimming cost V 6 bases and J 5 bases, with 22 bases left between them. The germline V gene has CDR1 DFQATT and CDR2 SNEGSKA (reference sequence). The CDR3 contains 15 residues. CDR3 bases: TGCAGTGCAGCGGACGGGGGTCGAGTCGGTGAGACCCAGTACTTC. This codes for CSAADGGRVGETQYF.

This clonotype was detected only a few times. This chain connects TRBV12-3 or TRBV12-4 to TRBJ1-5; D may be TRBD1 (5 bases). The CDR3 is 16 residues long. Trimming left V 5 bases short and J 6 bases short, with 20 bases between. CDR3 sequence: CASSPTGLQGTQPQHF. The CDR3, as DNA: TGTGCCAGCAGTCCTACCGGGCTCCAGGGCACTCAGCCCCAGCATTTT.